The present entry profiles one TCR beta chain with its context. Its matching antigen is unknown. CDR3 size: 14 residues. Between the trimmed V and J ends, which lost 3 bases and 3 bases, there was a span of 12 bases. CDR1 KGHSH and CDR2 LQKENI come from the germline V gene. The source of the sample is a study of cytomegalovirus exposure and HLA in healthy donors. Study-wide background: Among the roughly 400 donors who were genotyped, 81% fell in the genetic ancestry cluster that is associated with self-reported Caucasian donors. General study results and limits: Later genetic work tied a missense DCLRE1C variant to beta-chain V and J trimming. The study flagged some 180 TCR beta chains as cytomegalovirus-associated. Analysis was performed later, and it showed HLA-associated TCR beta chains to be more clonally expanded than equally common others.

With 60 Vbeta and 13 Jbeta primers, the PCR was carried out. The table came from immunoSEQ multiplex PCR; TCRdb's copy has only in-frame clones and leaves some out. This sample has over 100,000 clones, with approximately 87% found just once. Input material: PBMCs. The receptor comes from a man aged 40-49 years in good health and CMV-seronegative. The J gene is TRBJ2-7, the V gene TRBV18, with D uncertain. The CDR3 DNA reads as TGTGCCAGCTCACCTCAAACAGCCATCTACGAGCAGTACTTC. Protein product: CASSPQTAIYEQYF.